This TCR beta chain was identified in a study of OX40 agonist ivuxolimab in advanced cancers. Looking at the study overall: Clinicians treated patients with ivuxolimab, an agonistic anti-OX40 (CD134) antibody. Study-wide points: The work left the antigen specificity of expanded peripheral T cells undetermined.

CDR1 is SEHNR, CDR2 FQNEAQ, per germline (reference sequence). Trimming left V 5 bases short and J 12 bases short, with 14 bases between. This CDR3 contains 11 residues. The table came from immunoSEQ multiplex PCR; TCRdb's copy has only in-frame clones and leaves some out. This sample has about 20,000 clones, with around 82% found just once. A note on this clone: What it binds is not known.

This rearrangement joins TRBV7-9 to TRBJ2-7; D possibly matches TRBD1 or TRBD2 (5 bases each). The receptor was derived from an adult with an advanced solid tumor such as melanoma, head and neck, liver or kidney cancer. The sequenced sample was CD4+ or CD8+ T cells sorted from blood, obtained in a trial of the OX40 agonist ivuxolimab. CDR3 region: CASSLGPRGYF. The DNA of the CDR3 is TGTGCCAGCAGCCTGGGACCCCGGGGGTACTTC.